This T cell receptor (beta chain) was obtained from a study of T cells of healthy individuals. CDR3 length: 15 amino acids. Trimming took 0 bases from V and 8 from J, leaving 16 bases between them. Germline V gene data show CDR1 as LNHNV and CDR2 as YYDKDF (reference sequence). MiXCR, applied by TCRdb to the 5' RACE reads, yields one record per CDR3 protein. The profile shows around 40,000 distinct CDR3 sequences, about 4.2% of them singletons. Many counts were recorded for this clonotype. This TCR derives from a human donor in good health. The chain joins TRBV15 to TRBJ1-2; D remains unclear. CDR3 coding DNA: TGTGCCACCAGCAGAGATCCTGCCAGACATGAGGGCTACACCTTC. Its translation is CATSRDPARHEGYTF.